These T cell receptor beta chains were read from a single sample in a study of T cell changes during pregnancy in multiple sclerosis. Measured with immunoSEQ multiplex PCR; TCRdb has only the in-frame clones, and not every one. The table records around 80,000 clones, about 91% of them present only once. Sequencing was performed on peripheral blood, taken before pregnancy. The receptors originated from a female donor with multiple sclerosis, enrolled in a pregnancy study. Each CDR3 is given with its conserved first and last residue. Each record gives: clone size, CDR3 length, J gene, V gene, D gene, CDR3 DNA, CDR3 protein. A D gene is named only where the DNA matches it firmly. For some rows the clone size is stated as once, few or many, or as a class when expanded; others skip it.

>.|14|TRBJ2-7|TRBV10-3|TRBD1
TGTGCCATCAGTGAGTGGACAGGGTTCTACGAGCAGTACTTC
CAISEWTGFYEQYF
>.|15|TRBJ1-2|TRBV5-6|TRBD1
TGTGCCAGCAGCTTGGTGATGGGGACAGACTATGGCTACACCTTC
CASSLVMGTDYGYTF
>.|16|TRBJ1-6|TRBV5-1|TRBD1
TGCGCCAGCAGCGGGGGGACAGGGGAATATAATTCACCCCTCCACTTT
CASSGGTGEYNSPLHF
>.|11|TRBJ2-1|TRBV20-1|.
TGCAGTGCTCACATTAACAATGAGCAGTTCTTC
CSAHINNEQFF
>.|14|TRBJ1-4|TRBV2|TRBD1
TGTGCCAGCAGTGGGACAGGGGGCCGTGAAAAACTGTTTTTT
CASSGTGGREKLFF
>.|15|TRBJ2-5|TRBV5-1|TRBD2
TGCGCCAGCAGCTCATCCGGGACTAGCGTGGAGACCCAGTACTTC
CASSSSGTSVETQYF
>.|12|TRBJ2-7|TRBV19|.
TGTGCCAGTAGTATAGCCAATAGCGAGCAGTACTTC
CASSIANSEQYF
>.|14|TRBJ1-1|TRBV18|.
TGTGCCAGCTCACCACGGGGGGACCGCACTGAAGCTTTCTTT
CASSPRGDRTEAFF
>.|14|TRBJ2-3|TRBV11-2|.
TGTGCCAGCAGCTTAGCCGACCCTAGGGATACGCAGTATTTT
CASSLADPRDTQYF
>.|16|TRBJ2-2|TRBV4-2|TRBD2
TGTGCCAGCAGCCAAGTTTGGGGGGGGGAAGCCGGGGAGCTGTTTTTT
CASSQVWGGEAGELFF
>.|16|TRBJ1-5|TRBV12-5|TRBD1
TGTGCTAGTGGTTTGGTATTGACAGGGGGGAATCAGCCCCAGCATTTT
CASGLVLTGGNQPQHF
>.|15|TRBJ1-5|TRBV18|TRBD1
TGTGCCAGCTCACCCGGGACAGGGGTCGTTCAGCCCCAGCATTTT
CASSPGTGVVQPQHF
>few|14|TRBJ1-5|TRBV2|.
TGTGCCAGCACTAACGGACAGAGCAATCAGCCCCAGCATTTT
CASTNGQSNQPQHF
>.|14|TRBJ1-4|TRBV19|.
TGTGCCAGAGACTCGGAGGGGAGCAATGAAAAACTGTTTTTT
CARDSEGSNEKLFF
>.|14|TRBJ1-5|TRBV6-1|TRBD1
TGTGCCACCGCTACAGGGGATAGCAATCAGCCCCAGCATTTT
CATATGDSNQPQHF
>.|15|TRBJ1-1|TRBV14|.
TGTGCCAGCAGCGTTGGACTCATCAAGAACACTGAAGCTTTCTTT
CASSVGLIKNTEAFF
>once|14|TRBJ1-1|TRBV4-1|.
TGCGCCAGCAGCCAAGAGAACAGGAACACTGAAGCTTTCTTT
CASSQENRNTEAFF
>few|15|TRBJ1-3|TRBV7-6|.
TGTGCCAGCAGCTTAGGCCTGGACAATGGAAACACCATATATTTT
CASSLGLDNGNTIYF